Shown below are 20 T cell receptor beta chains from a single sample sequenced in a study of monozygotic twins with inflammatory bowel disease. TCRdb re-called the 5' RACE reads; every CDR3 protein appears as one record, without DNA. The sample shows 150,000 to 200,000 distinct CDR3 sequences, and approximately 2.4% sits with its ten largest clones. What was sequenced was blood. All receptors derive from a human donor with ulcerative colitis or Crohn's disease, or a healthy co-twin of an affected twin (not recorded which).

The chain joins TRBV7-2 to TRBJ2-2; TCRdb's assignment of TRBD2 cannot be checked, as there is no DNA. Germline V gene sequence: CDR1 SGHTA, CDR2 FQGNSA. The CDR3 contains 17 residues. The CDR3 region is CASSLGGRGYKAGELFF.

The CDR3 is CASSPGRAETQYF. The chain joins TRBV5-1 to TRBJ2-5; the D call from TCRdb, TRBD2, cannot be confirmed without DNA. This CDR3 has 13 amino acids. The germline CDR1 and CDR2 sequences are SGHRS and YFSETQ.

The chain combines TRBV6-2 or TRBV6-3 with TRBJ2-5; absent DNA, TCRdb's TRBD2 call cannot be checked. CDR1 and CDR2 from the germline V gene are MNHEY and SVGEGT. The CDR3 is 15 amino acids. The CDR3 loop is CASSYSSGSQETQYF.

The CDR3 sequence: CASSYGLAGVSEQFF. The V call is TRBV5-6, the J call TRBJ2-1; as DNA is missing, the TRBD2 call by TCRdb cannot be tested. This CDR3 contains 15 residues. Germline CDR1 reads SGHDT; CDR2 reads YYEEEE.

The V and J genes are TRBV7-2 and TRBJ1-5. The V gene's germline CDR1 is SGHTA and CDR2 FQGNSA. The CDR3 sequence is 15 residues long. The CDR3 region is CASSFFPGLNQPQHF.

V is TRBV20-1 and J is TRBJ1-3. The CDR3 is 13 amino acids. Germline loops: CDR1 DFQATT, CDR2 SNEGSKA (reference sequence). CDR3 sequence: CSARVIAGNTIYF.

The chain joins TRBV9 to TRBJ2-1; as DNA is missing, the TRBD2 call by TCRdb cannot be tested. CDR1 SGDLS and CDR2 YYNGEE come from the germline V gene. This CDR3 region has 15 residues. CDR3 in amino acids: CASSVPGGAHNEQFF.

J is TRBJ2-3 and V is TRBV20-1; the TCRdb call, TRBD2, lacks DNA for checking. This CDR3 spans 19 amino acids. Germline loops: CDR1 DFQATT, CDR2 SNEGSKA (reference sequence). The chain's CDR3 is CSPGGLTSGGLGVSNTQYF.

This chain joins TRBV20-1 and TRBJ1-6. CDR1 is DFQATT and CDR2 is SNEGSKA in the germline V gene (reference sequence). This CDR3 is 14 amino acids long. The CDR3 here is CSAPISTDNSPLHF.

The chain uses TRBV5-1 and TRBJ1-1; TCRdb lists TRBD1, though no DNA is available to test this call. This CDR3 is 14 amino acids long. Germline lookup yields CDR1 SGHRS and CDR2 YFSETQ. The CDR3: CASSFDSENTEAFF.

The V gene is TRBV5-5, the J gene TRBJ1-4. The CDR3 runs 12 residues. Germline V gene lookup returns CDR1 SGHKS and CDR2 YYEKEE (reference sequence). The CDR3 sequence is CASSWSNEKLFF. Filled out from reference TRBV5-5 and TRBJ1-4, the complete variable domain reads DAGVTQSPTHLIKTRGQQVTLRCSPISGHKSVSWYQQVLGQGPQFIFQYYEKEERGRGNFPDRFSARQFPNYSSELNVNALLLGDSALYLCASSWSNEKLFFGSGTQLSVL.

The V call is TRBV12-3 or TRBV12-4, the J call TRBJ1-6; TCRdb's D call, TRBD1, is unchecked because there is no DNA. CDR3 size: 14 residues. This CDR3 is CASSPGSFDSPLHF.

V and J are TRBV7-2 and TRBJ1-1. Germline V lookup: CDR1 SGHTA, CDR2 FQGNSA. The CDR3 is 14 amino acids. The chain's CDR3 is CASSAAGYQPEAFF.

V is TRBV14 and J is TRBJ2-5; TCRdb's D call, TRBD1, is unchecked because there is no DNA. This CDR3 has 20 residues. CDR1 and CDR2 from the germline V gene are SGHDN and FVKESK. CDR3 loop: CASSQVGTEREVGYQETQYF.

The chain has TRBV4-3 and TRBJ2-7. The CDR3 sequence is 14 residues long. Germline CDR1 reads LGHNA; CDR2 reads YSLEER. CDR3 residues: CASSQEHESYEQYF.

The chain's CDR3 is CASSLFSEFTDTQYF. The gene calls are TRBV5-1 and TRBJ2-3. This CDR3 contains 15 residues. Germline CDR1 and CDR2: SGHRS and YFSETQ.

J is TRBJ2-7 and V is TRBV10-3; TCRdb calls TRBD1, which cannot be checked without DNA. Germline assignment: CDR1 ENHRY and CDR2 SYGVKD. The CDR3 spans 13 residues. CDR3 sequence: CAITPGQGYEQYF.

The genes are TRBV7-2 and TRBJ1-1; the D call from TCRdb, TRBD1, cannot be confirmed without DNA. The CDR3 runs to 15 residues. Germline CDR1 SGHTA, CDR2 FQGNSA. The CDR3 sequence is CASSLGQGGTTEAFF.

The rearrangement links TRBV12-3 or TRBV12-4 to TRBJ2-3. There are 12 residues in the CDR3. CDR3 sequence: CASSPIVDTQYF.

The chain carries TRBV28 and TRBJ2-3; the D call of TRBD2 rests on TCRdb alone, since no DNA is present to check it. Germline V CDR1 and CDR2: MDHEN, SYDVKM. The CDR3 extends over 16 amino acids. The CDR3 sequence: CASSPRTSGSTDTQYF.